A single sample is the source of the 31 T cell receptor beta chains below, sequenced in a study of T cells in Graves' hyperthyroidism and ophthalmopathy. Template material for amplifying TCR beta CDR3 regions consisted of RNA transcripts. During a first-round RT-PCR of the TCR CDR3, the HTBI primer set was used. Using its own MiXCR run on the multiplex PCR reads, TCRdb lists one record per CDR3 protein. The data contain around 400,000 distinct CDR3 sequences, approximately 13% of them singletons. The source material was blood. The receptor source for this set is a woman between 18 and 29 years old with Graves' hyperthyroidism.

Ten or more counts support this clonotype. The rearrangement uses TRBV12-3 or TRBV12-4 and TRBJ2-1; 9 bases align to TRBD2. CDR3 length: 17 residues. V was clipped by 1 base and J by 8 bases; unmatched bases: 12. CDR3 residues: CASSLVGRGGPNDEQFF. The CDR3 DNA reads as TGTGCCAGCAGTTTAGTGGGGCGGGGGGGCCCTAACGATGAGCAGTTCTTC.

Ten or more counts support this clonotype. The chain joins TRBV27 to TRBJ1-1; D might be TRBD1 (6 bases). The germline CDR1 and CDR2 sequences are MNHEY and SMNVEV (reference sequence). The CDR3 has 14 amino acids. V dropped 8 bases and J dropped 4 bases, with 17 bases sitting between them. The CDR3 nucleotides are TGTGCCAGCGCCCCCCAGGGGTTAGGCACTGAAGCTTTCTTT. Translated, it gives CASAPQGLGTEAFF.

At least ten counts were recorded for this clonotype. The chain links TRBV19 to TRBJ1-1; D remains unclear. Trimming removed 3 bases at V and 2 bases at J, with 13 bases between. The CDR3 has 15 residues. Germline lookup yields CDR1 LNHDA and CDR2 SQIVND (reference sequence). As DNA, the CDR3 is TGTGCCAGTAGTATCCGGCCCGGCGGAAACACTGAAGCTTTCTTT. Amino acid sequence: CASSIRPGGNTEAFF. Based on the CDR3 plus reference TRBV19 and TRBJ1-1, the full variable domain is DGGITQSPKYLFRKEGQNVTLSCEQNLNHDAMYWYRQDPGQGLRLIYYSQIVNDFQKGDIAEGYSVSREKKESFPLTVTSAQKNPTAFYLCASSIRPGGNTEAFFGQGTRLTVV.

About this clonotype: A much larger clone differs by one base, so this may be a read error. This chain links TRBV11-3 with TRBJ1-3; D perhaps matches TRBD1 (5 bases). Germline values: CDR1 SGHNT, CDR2 YENEEA. The CDR3 has 20 amino acids. The DNA for the CDR3 is TGCGCCAGCAGCCAAGATGTATTTCAGTACAGGTACCGCTCTGGAAACATCATATATTTT. Encoded protein: CASSQDVFQYRYRSGNIIYF.

Details on this clonotype: A much bigger clone sits one base away, suggesting this may be a read error. The rearrangement joins TRBV18 to TRBJ2-7; D possibly matches TRBD1 or TRBD2 (5 bases each). CDR3 length: 15 amino acids. Trimming shortened V by 2 bases and J by 7 bases, and 18 bases separated the two germline ends. CDR1 KGHSH and CDR2 LQKENI come from the germline V gene. The CDR3: CASSPTGAAPVEQYF. DNA for the CDR3: TGTGCCAGCTCACCAACCGGGGCAGCGCCCGTAGAGCAGTACTTC.

This clonotype came up many times. The chain couples TRBV15 to TRBJ1-1, with TRBD1 identical over 9 bases. The CDR3 contains 14 residues. From germline, CDR1 is LNHNV and CDR2 YYDKDF (reference sequence). Trimming removed 5 bases from V and 7 bases from J; junction bases left unmatched: 8. CDR3 nucleotide sequence: TGTGCCACCAGCGGGGTAGGGACAGGGCGTGAAGCTTTCTTT. Its protein product is CATSGVGTGREAFF.

This clonotype was counted many times. The chain employs TRBV19 and TRBJ1-2; 9 bases fit TRBD1. After removal of 8 bases from V and 5 bases from J, the junction contained 12 bases not matched to a gene. Per germline, CDR1 LNHDA and CDR2 SQIVND (reference sequence). The CDR3 extends over 15 amino acids. CDR3 nucleotide sequence: TGTGCCAGTGGAAGGGACCGGGACAGGGAGTATGGCTACACCTTC. Amino acids: CASGRDRDREYGYTF.

This clonotype was seen many times. V and J are TRBV2 and TRBJ1-1; the D is unclear. Germline V gives CDR1 SNHLY, CDR2 FYNNEI. Trimming removed 3 bases at V and 5 bases at J, with 13 bases between. CDR3 length equals 14 residues. CDR3 residues: CASSDGGGRTEAFF. CDR3 nucleotides: TGTGCCAGCAGTGACGGCGGAGGGAGAACTGAAGCTTTCTTT.

This clonotype was detected ten times or more. The chain carries TRBV11-2 and TRBJ2-1; 9 nucleotides agree with TRBD1. Trimming at V came to 6 bases and at J to 6 bases, leaving 3 bases not matched to a gene. CDR3 length equals 13 residues. The germline V gene encodes CDR1 SGHAT and CDR2 FQNNGV. The DNA of the CDR3 is TGTGCCAGCAGGGGACAGGGCAGCAATGAGCAGTTCTTC. Its protein product is CASRGQGSNEQFF.

This clonotype was picked up a small number of times. The V call is TRBV5-8, the J call TRBJ2-7; TRBD1 matches at 10 bases. CDR1 is SGHTS, CDR2 YDEGEE, per germline. The CDR3 contains 16 residues. Trimming at V came to 4 bases and at J to 2 bases, leaving 9 bases not matched to a gene. The CDR3 spells CASSNGDRGRTYEQYF. CDR3 in DNA: TGTGCCAGCAGCAACGGGGACAGGGGCAGGACCTACGAGCAGTACTTC.

This clonotype was counted many times. The chain employs TRBV29-1 and TRBJ1-2; D gene unclear. Trimming removed 3 bases from V and 3 bases from J, with 5 bases in between. The CDR3 consists of 11 residues. The germline gives CDR1 SQVTM, CDR2 ANQGSEA. CDR3 amino acids: CSVDGYYGYTF. The CDR3 coding sequence is TGCAGCGTTGACGGGTACTATGGCTACACCTTC.

This clonotype was counted many times. J is TRBJ2-7 and V is TRBV27; 7 nucleotides match TRBD1. The CDR3 spans 16 residues. After removal of 6 bases from V and 2 bases from J, the junction contained 13 bases not matched to a gene. Germline values: CDR1 MNHEY, CDR2 SMNVEV (reference sequence). The CDR3 sequence: CASRVFMGQRAYEQYF. The CDR3 DNA reads as TGTGCCAGCAGAGTTTTTATGGGACAGCGTGCCTACGAGCAGTACTTC.

V and J are TRBV19 and TRBJ2-1, with a weak D call TRBD1 (5 bases). V dropped 5 bases and J dropped 4 bases, with 12 bases sitting between them. The CDR3 runs 14 residues. CDR1 and CDR2 (germline): LNHDA, SQIVND (reference sequence). The CDR3 DNA reads TGTGCCAGTAGTTTCGGACAAGAGTACAATGAGCAGTTCTTC. Translated: CASSFGQEYNEQFF.

This clonotype was recorded a few times. V usage is TRBV19 and J usage is TRBJ2-1; TRBD2 matches 11 bases. The germline V gene has CDR1 LNHDA and CDR2 SQIVND (reference sequence). The CDR3 has 14 amino acids. Trimming at V came to 4 bases and at J to 5 bases, leaving 1 base not matched to a gene. The CDR3 reads CASSTTSGDNEQFF. CDR3 DNA sequence: TGTGCCAGTAGTACGACTAGCGGGGACAATGAGCAGTTCTTC. The full variable domain, completed using reference TRBV19 and TRBJ2-1, is DGGITQSPKYLFRKEGQNVTLSCEQNLNHDAMYWYRQDPGQGLRLIYYSQIVNDFQKGDIAEGYSVSREKKESFPLTVTSAQKNPTAFYLCASSTTSGDNEQFFGPGTRLTVL.

CDR3 DNA: TGTGCCAGCAGCGTAGGCTCTAACAGGGTCACCGGGGAGCTGTTTTTT. Translated: CASSVGSNRVTGELFF. The chain is built from TRBV9 and TRBJ2-2, with D possibly being TRBD1 (6 bases). V lost 0 bases to trimming and J lost 4 bases, with 13 bases between them. The CDR3 spans 16 residues. In germline, CDR1 is SGDLS, CDR2 YYNGEE.

A word on this clonotype: A much larger clone lies one base from this, so it may be a read error. The V call is TRBV20-1, the J call TRBJ2-5, with D perhaps matching TRBD2 (7 bases). Per germline, CDR1 DFQATT and CDR2 SNEGSKA (reference sequence). The CDR3 length is 15 residues. Trimming stripped 5 bases from V and 5 bases from J, with 21 bases between. CDR3 bases: TGCAGTGCTGGAGCCCCGAGGGGGGGCGGGGAGACCCAGTACTTC. Encoded protein: CSAGAPRGGGETQYF.

This clonotype came up many times. The chain is built from TRBV12-3 or TRBV12-4 and TRBJ2-3; perhaps TRBD2 as D (6 bases). With 3 bases removed from V and 2 bases from J, the gap between germline ends came to 12 bases. The CDR3 spans 15 residues. CDR3 region: CASSLASENTDTQYF. The CDR3 nucleotides read TGTGCCAGCAGTTTGGCTAGCGAGAACACAGATACGCAGTATTTT.

There are a few counts of this clonotype. V is TRBV4-2 and J is TRBJ1-4, with D possibly matching TRBD1 (5 bases). The V end lost 5 bases, the J end lost 0 bases, and 19 bases lay between the germline ends. Germline V CDR1 and CDR2: LGHNA, YNFKEQ. The CDR3 extends over 18 amino acids. CDR3 nucleotides: TGTGCCAGCAGCTCAGACCGGGGGACCCTTACAACTAATGAAAAACTGTTTTTT. Translating gives CASSSDRGTLTTNEKLFF.

The sample holds many counts of this clonotype. The rearrangement links TRBV20-1 to TRBJ1-2; D gene uncertain. The V gene's germline CDR1 is DFQATT and CDR2 SNEGSKA (reference sequence). This CDR3 comprises 16 residues. Trimming took 0 bases from V and 2 from J, leaving 16 bases between them. CDR3 sequence (DNA): TGCAGTGCTAGAGATTCATACCCCGCGTCCAACTATGGCTACACCTTC. Its translation is CSARDSYPASNYGYTF.

This clonotype was recorded many times. The chain carries TRBV24-1 and TRBJ2-5, with TRBD1 identical over 8 bases. The germline V gene encodes CDR1 KGHDR and CDR2 SFDVKD. The V segment lost 3 bases and the J segment 9 bases; nucleotides outside the gene matches: 8. The CDR3 is 14 residues long. CDR3 DNA: TGTGCCACCAGTGATGCGACAGGGGTTGAATCCCAGTACTTC. Protein: CATSDATGVESQYF.

This clonotype was counted many times. V is TRBV12-3 or TRBV12-4 and J is TRBJ2-2, with 9 positions matching TRBD2. The CDR3 has 16 amino acids. Unmatched junction bases numbered 10, after V lost 6 bases and J lost 5 bases. CDR3 amino acids: CASSPSIAGVTGELFF. Here the CDR3 DNA reads TGTGCCAGCAGCCCCTCCATAGCGGGAGTTACCGGGGAGCTGTTTTTT.

This clonotype has at least ten counts. The J gene is TRBJ2-1, the V gene TRBV9, with D possibly matching TRBD2 (5 bases). This CDR3 region has 15 residues. Germline CDR1 reads SGDLS; CDR2 reads YYNGEE. Trimming took off 0 bases at V and 4 bases at J, with 11 bases between the two ends. CDR3 loop: CASSVGQRPYNEQFF. The CDR3 DNA reads TGTGCCAGCAGCGTAGGTCAGCGGCCATACAATGAGCAGTTCTTC.

The chain combines TRBV19 with TRBJ2-1; the match to TRBD2 covers 10 bases. The junction had 9 bases not matched to a gene; V was cut back by 6 bases and J by 4 bases. Germline loops: CDR1 LNHDA, CDR2 SQIVND (reference sequence). The CDR3 totals 16 residues. CDR3 sequence reads: CASSGGSGGPYNEQFF. CDR3 DNA sequence: TGTGCCAGTAGCGGGGGTAGCGGGGGGCCTTACAATGAGCAGTTCTTC.

This clonotype has a count of ten or more. This chain links TRBV13 with TRBJ2-1; maybe TRBD2 (5 bases). V shed 5 bases and J shed 4 bases, with 18 bases lying between them. CDR1 is PRHDT and CDR2 is FYEKMQ in the germline V gene (reference sequence). The CDR3 is 16 amino acids. Here the CDR3 DNA reads TGTGCCAGCAGCAATTCGGCGGGCCCCAGATACAATGAGCAGTTCTTC. This gives the protein CASSNSAGPRYNEQFF.

Turning to this clonotype: Being one base from a much bigger clone, this may be a read error. The chain joins TRBV20-1 to TRBJ2-1; the D gene is possibly TRBD2 (6 bases). V was shortened by 7 bases and J by 1 base, with 20 bases between the two germline ends. Per germline, CDR1 DFQATT and CDR2 SNEGSKA (reference sequence). The length of the CDR3 is 16 residues. The CDR3 protein is CSVKDQTEGSYNEQFF. The CDR3 region has the DNA TGCAGTGTCAAAGACCAGACGGAGGGGTCCTACAATGAGCAGTTCTTC.

This clonotype was recorded many times. The chain links TRBV20-1 to TRBJ2-1; 12 positions agree with TRBD2. Germline CDR1 DFQATT, CDR2 SNEGSKA (reference sequence). Trimming took 6 bases from V and 5 from J; bases not matched to a gene: 11. This CDR3 spans 16 amino acids. In DNA form, the CDR3 reads TGCAGTGCCCAAAGGCCGACTAGCGGGGGTGACAATGAGCAGTTCTTC. Amino acids: CSAQRPTSGGDNEQFF.

The rearrangement uses TRBV6-1 and TRBJ2-5, with D possibly called TRBD1 or TRBD2 (6 bases each). Germline lookup yields CDR1 MNHNS and CDR2 SASEGT. V gave up 8 bases and J gave up 5 bases, with 21 bases separating them. The CDR3 runs 15 residues. The chain's CDR3 is CASRTGTGGAETQYF. The CDR3 DNA follows: TGTGCCAGCCGTACCGGGACCGGGGGCGCGGAGACCCAGTACTTC.

This clonotype was seen ten or more times. The chain couples TRBV6-1 to TRBJ2-7; D not resolved. Looked up from germline, CDR1 is MNHNS and CDR2 is SASEGT. The length of the CDR3 is 14 residues. Trimming pared 1 base from V and 3 bases from J, leaving 10 bases between. CDR3 sequence: CASSEVTPIYEQYF. CDR3 sequence (DNA): TGTGCCAGCAGTGAAGTAACACCGATCTACGAGCAGTACTTC.

Ten or more counts support this clonotype. The genes are TRBV28 and TRBJ2-3, with D possibly matching TRBD1 (6 bases). CDR1 is MDHEN and CDR2 is SYDVKM in the germline V gene. The CDR3 is 15 amino acids. The V gene lost 6 bases and the J gene lost 4 bases, with 17 bases spanning the gap. In DNA, the CDR3 is TGTGCCAGCAGAAGTACAGGGTTGGACGCAGATACGCAGTATTTT. Translating it yields CASRSTGLDADTQYF.

This clonotype was picked up many times. The chain recombines TRBV19 with TRBJ2-1; D is uncertain. V gave up 3 bases and J gave up 0 bases, with 12 bases separating them. CDR1 is LNHDA and CDR2 is SQIVND in the germline V gene (reference sequence). There are 16 residues in the CDR3. The CDR3 here is CASSIEAASSYNEQFF. CDR3 DNA: TGTGCCAGTAGTATTGAGGCGGCCAGCTCCTACAATGAGCAGTTCTTC.

This clonotype was observed at least ten times. The rearrangement joins TRBV3-1 to TRBJ2-1; D ambiguous. V lost 5 bases, J lost 7 bases, and 12 bases lay in between. Germline V lookup: CDR1 LGHDT, CDR2 YNNKEL (reference sequence). The CDR3 is made up of 13 amino acids. CDR3 residues: CASSVRQDNEQFF. The DNA of the CDR3 is TGTGCCAGCAGCGTTCGCCAGGATAATGAGCAGTTCTTC.